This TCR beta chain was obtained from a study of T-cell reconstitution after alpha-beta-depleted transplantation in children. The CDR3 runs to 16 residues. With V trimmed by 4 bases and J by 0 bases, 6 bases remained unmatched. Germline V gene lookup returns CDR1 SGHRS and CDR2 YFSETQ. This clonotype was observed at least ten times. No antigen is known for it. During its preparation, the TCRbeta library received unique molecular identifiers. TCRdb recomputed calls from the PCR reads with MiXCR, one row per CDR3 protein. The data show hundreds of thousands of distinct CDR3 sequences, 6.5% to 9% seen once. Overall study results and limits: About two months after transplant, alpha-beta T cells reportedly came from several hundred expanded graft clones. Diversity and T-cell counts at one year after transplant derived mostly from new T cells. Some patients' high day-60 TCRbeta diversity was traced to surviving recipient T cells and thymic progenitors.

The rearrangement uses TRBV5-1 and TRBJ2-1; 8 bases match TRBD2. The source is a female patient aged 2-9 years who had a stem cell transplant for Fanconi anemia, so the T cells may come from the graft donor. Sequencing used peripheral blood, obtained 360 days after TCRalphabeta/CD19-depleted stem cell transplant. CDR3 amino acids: CASSRAGTSSYNEQFF. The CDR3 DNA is TGCGCCAGCAGCAGGGCCGGGACTAGCTCCTACAATGAGCAGTTCTTC.